The source of this T cell receptor (beta chain) is a study of Tregs in tolerant kidney transplant recipients. The table came from immunoSEQ multiplex PCR; TCRdb's copy has only in-frame clones and leaves some out. This table holds under 300,000 clones, around 81% found once. V lost 8 bases, J lost 6 bases, and 17 bases lay in between. Germline V gives CDR1 MGHRA, CDR2 YSYEKL. CDR3 length: 15 residues. This rearrangement joins TRBV4-1 to TRBJ1-6; a possible D gene is TRBD1 (5 bases). The specimen sequenced was CD4+ T cells from blood. The TCR originated in a human donor in good health. Here the CDR3 DNA reads TGCGCCAGCGTAAGGGGTGACCAATCTAATTCACCCCTCCACTTT. It encodes CASVRGDQSNSPLHF.